This T cell receptor beta chain was retrieved from a study of CD8+ T cells in alopecia areata (dated by TCRdb to 2017 to 2018). Regarding the complete study: Treated patients were enrolled in an open-label pilot trial of oral tofacitinib at 5 to 10 mg twice daily for moderate-to-severe alopecia areata. Patients stayed on tofacitinib for 6 to 18 months and then had 6 months of follow-up off drug so that delayed response and recurrence could be assessed. For the treated patients, the SALT score, which quantifies what percentage of scalp surface area is affected, served as the measure of disease severity. The study used high-throughput TCRbeta sequencing to examine T cell clonal expansion in alopecia areata, in both the C3H/HeJ mouse model and human patients. Scalp tissue and sorted CD4+ and CD8+ peripheral blood T cells from patchy and totalis/universalis alopecia areata patients and from healthy controls were covered by human TCRbeta sequencing. Tofacitinib-treated patients had biopsies at baseline and at 4 and 24 weeks of treatment, with a later scalp biopsy in several patients. Scalp clonality was compared among normal scalp (n=4), patchy alopecia areata scalp (n=8), and alopecia totalis/universalis scalp (n=8). RNA was extracted with the PAXgene miRNA kit for fixed scalp, the miRNeasy kit for PBMCs, and the RNeasy kit for mouse skin. TCRbeta CDR3 regions were amplified by immunoSEQ multiplex PCR with 35 Vbeta forward and 13 Jbeta reverse primers. Study-wide conclusions, independent of this receptor: TCR sequences shared between patients were less clear than in mice, possibly partly because of HLA diversity in the patient population. Because the treated cohort was small and had only one nonresponder, larger studies are needed to examine links between baseline CD8+ expansion and response. Lesional scalp, especially in alopecia totalis/universalis, showed higher clonality and more expanded CD8+ clones than normal scalp, suggesting antigenic drive. Tofacitinib significantly lowered scalp clonality and the number of expanded CD8+ clones among the top 100 scalp clones. Many expanded lesional clones were found to persist in scalp and blood during tofacitinib treatment, and relapse after treatment cessation may be partly explained by this persistence. Scalp TCR repertoire analysis is complicated because resident alphabeta T cells in normal human skin are also sequenced, whereas mouse skin is dominated by gammadelta T cells.

As regards this clone: Its antigen remains unidentified. No quality values exist for individual bases; no much larger clone is one base distant.

Library construction relied on the immunoSEQ multiplex PCR assay. For TCR sequencing, RNA was extracted from every sample and reverse transcribed into cDNA to serve as template. SuperScript III was used to make first-strand cDNA, primed with a 2:1 mix of oligo-dT and random hexamers. Amplification bias was assessed with a synthetic immune receptor repertoire, and residual bias was removed computationally. The paper's data handling went like this. After raw reads were preprocessed to remove errors, the CDR3 was defined following IMGT conventions as running from the conserved cysteine to phenylalanine. Clonality was computed by normalizing Shannon entropy by log2 of the number of productive unique TCRs and subtracting the result from 1. Whether scalp clones were CD4 or CD8 was inferred by matching scalp TCRbeta sequences against CD4 and CD8 repertoires sorted from blood. Sourced from immuneACCESS, this table was stored by TCRdb with only in-frame sequences that have V and J called. A share of the clones is absent; for the studies checked, an unresolved V gene accounts for under half, and the remainder has no known explanation. V and J calls and clone size follow that table, whereas D and trimming were derived from the DNA. For this sample the table gives some 170,000 clones, of which roughly 60% were detected only once. The ten biggest clones cover approximately 16% of the sample.

The sample's treatment or condition label, decoded: oral pan-JAK inhibitor, 5-10 mg twice daily. Peripheral blood and lesional scalp punch biopsies were obtained from patients with alopecia areata. After PBMCs were isolated by density centrifugation and stained for CD3, CD4 and CD8, a FACSAria was used to sort CD4+ and CD8+ T cells. CDR1 and CDR2 are drawn from the germline V gene: MNHNS, SASEGT. Spanning cysteine to phenylalanine, the CDR3 consists of 15 amino acids. CDR3 DNA is the only sequence kept; it has 45 bases, read in frame from the first base. V and J lose 4 bases and 0 bases, and a span of 12 bases separates them.

The clonotype comes from a human donor with alopecia areata. In this chain, TRBV6-1 is recombined with TRBJ1-1, with the D gene call left open. This specimen was CD4+ T cells sorted from blood, taken between weeks 55 and 65, from a patient treated with tofacitinib. The nucleotide sequence is TGTGCCAGCAGTGTTATGGTCCGCGTGAACACTGAAGCTTTCTTT. This gives the protein CASSVMVRVNTEAFF.